Listed below are T cell receptor beta chains from one sample, sequenced in a study of PD-1 blockade in mismatch repair-deficient tumors. The method was immunoSEQ multiplex PCR; TCRdb's version includes in-frame clones alone and lacks a portion of them. The sample has 25,000 to 30,000 clones, about 81% seen once. The material sequenced was PBMCs, taken before pembrolizumab treatment. Source of these receptors: an adult with mismatch repair-deficient cancer. CDR3s include the opening cysteine and the closing phenylalanine or tryptophan. Each record gives: J gene, V gene, clone size, D gene, CDR3 protein, CDR3 DNA. D genes are given only for firm matches. Some rows mark clone size as missing; the rest say once, few, many or name a class of expanded clone.

j_gene: TRBJ2-1; v_gene: TRBV19; abundance: .; d_gene: TRBD2; CDR3aa: CASSMATSGSDEQFF; CDR3nt: TGTGCCAGTAGTATGGCGACTAGCGGGAGTGATGAGCAGTTCTTC
j_gene: TRBJ2-7; v_gene: TRBV4-1; abundance: few; d_gene: TRBD1; CDR3aa: CASSLPRTGEVYEQYF; CDR3nt: TGCGCCAGCAGCCTCCCCAGGACAGGGGAAGTGTACGAGCAGTACTTC
j_gene: TRBJ2-3; v_gene: TRBV28; abundance: once; d_gene: TRBD2; CDR3aa: CASSSASGRSSGDTQYF; CDR3nt: TGTGCCAGCAGTTCGGCTAGCGGGAGGTCTTCCGGAGATACGCAGTATTTT
j_gene: TRBJ2-6; v_gene: TRBV19; abundance: .; d_gene: .; CDR3aa: CASRGVSGANVLTF; CDR3nt: TGTGCCAGTAGAGGGGTTTCTGGGGCCAACGTCCTGACTTTC
j_gene: TRBJ2-4; v_gene: TRBV15; abundance: once; d_gene: TRBD2; CDR3aa: CATSRAAGANIQYF; CDR3nt: TGTGCCACCAGCAGAGCAGCGGGAGCTAACATTCAGTACTTC
j_gene: TRBJ2-7; v_gene: TRBV28; abundance: .; d_gene: TRBD2; CDR3aa: CASSLAGGPHEQYF; CDR3nt: TGTGCCAGCAGTTTAGCGGGAGGGCCTCACGAGCAGTACTTC
j_gene: TRBJ2-7; v_gene: TRBV16; abundance: .; d_gene: .; CDR3aa: CASSLLGRGPYEQYF; CDR3nt: TGTGCCAGCAGCCTCTTGGGCAGGGGTCCCTACGAGCAGTACTTC
j_gene: TRBJ2-1; v_gene: TRBV2; abundance: .; d_gene: .; CDR3aa: CASGVYNEQFF; CDR3nt: TGTGCCTCAGGGGTCTACAATGAGCAGTTCTTC
j_gene: TRBJ2-7; v_gene: TRBV19; abundance: .; d_gene: TRBD1; CDR3aa: CASRPGTAEEQYF; CDR3nt: TGTGCCAGTAGGCCCGGGACAGCGGAAGAGCAGTACTTC
j_gene: TRBJ1-3; v_gene: TRBV5-1; abundance: .; d_gene: .; CDR3aa: CASSLSGISGNTIYF; CDR3nt: TGCGCCAGCAGCTTGAGCGGGATCTCTGGAAACACCATATATTTT
j_gene: TRBJ1-1; v_gene: TRBV2; abundance: .; d_gene: .; CDR3aa: CASRARRDTEAFF; CDR3nt: TGTGCCAGCAGGGCCCGCAGGGACACTGAAGCTTTCTTT
j_gene: TRBJ2-2; v_gene: TRBV5-4; abundance: .; d_gene: .; CDR3aa: CASSRGGELFF; CDR3nt: TGTGCCAGCAGCCGGGGGGGGGAGCTGTTTTTT
j_gene: TRBJ2-7; v_gene: TRBV5-8; abundance: .; d_gene: .; CDR3aa: CASSFRGRAYEQYF; CDR3nt: TGTGCCAGCAGCTTCAGGGGCCGAGCCTACGAGCAGTACTTC
j_gene: TRBJ1-1; v_gene: TRBV7-2; abundance: .; d_gene: .; CDR3aa: CASSLGWGGTEAFF; CDR3nt: TGTGCCAGCAGCTTAGGGTGGGGAGGCACTGAAGCTTTCTTT
j_gene: TRBJ2-5; v_gene: TRBV13; abundance: .; d_gene: .; CDR3aa: CASSKWDKQETQYF; CDR3nt: TGTGCCAGCAGCAAATGGGACAAACAAGAGACCCAGTACTTC
j_gene: TRBJ1-1; v_gene: TRBV29-1; abundance: once; d_gene: .; CDR3aa: CSVGAGEGGTEAFF; CDR3nt: TGCAGCGTCGGAGCGGGGGAGGGCGGCACTGAAGCTTTCTTT
j_gene: TRBJ1-1; v_gene: TRBV27; abundance: .; d_gene: TRBD1; CDR3aa: CASSPSTGVGWNTEAFF; CDR3nt: TGTGCCAGCAGTCCTTCGACAGGGGTCGGGTGGAACACTGAAGCTTTCTTT
j_gene: TRBJ1-1; v_gene: TRBV5-1; abundance: .; d_gene: TRBD1; CDR3aa: CASSPTRRMTGAPMNTEAFF; CDR3nt: TGCGCCAGCAGCCCGACCCGCCGGATGACAGGGGCCCCTATGAACACTGAAGCTTTCTTT
j_gene: TRBJ1-1; v_gene: TRBV19; abundance: .; d_gene: TRBD1; CDR3aa: CASHDGKGARLPPSMSDTEAFF; CDR3nt: TGTGCCTCTCACGATGGGAAGGGGGCGAGGCTCCCGCCTTCTATGTCGGACACTGAAGCTTTCTTT
j_gene: TRBJ2-5; v_gene: TRBV11-2; abundance: .; d_gene: TRBD2; CDR3aa: CATSLAGAETQYF; CDR3nt: TGTGCCACCTCACTAGCGGGAGCCGAGACCCAGTACTTC
j_gene: TRBJ2-1; v_gene: TRBV5-4; abundance: .; d_gene: TRBD2; CDR3aa: CASSTPGLVINEQFF; CDR3nt: TGTGCCAGCAGCACACCGGGACTAGTTATCAATGAGCAGTTCTTC
j_gene: TRBJ1-2; v_gene: TRBV28; abundance: once; d_gene: .; CDR3aa: CASIFGSGGKSNYGYTF; CDR3nt: TGTGCCAGCATCTTCGGGTCGGGGGGGAAGTCTAACTATGGCTACACCTTC
j_gene: TRBJ2-7; v_gene: TRBV5-1; abundance: .; d_gene: TRBD1; CDR3aa: CASSLAPDRAGEQYF; CDR3nt: TGCGCCAGCAGCTTGGCCCCGGACAGGGCAGGCGAGCAGTACTTC
j_gene: TRBJ2-2; v_gene: TRBV7-2; abundance: .; d_gene: .; CDR3aa: CASSKSSSPTNTGELFF; CDR3nt: TGTGCCAGCAGCAAAAGTTCTAGCCCTACGAACACCGGGGAGCTGTTTTTT
j_gene: TRBJ1-1; v_gene: TRBV29-1; abundance: .; d_gene: TRBD1; CDR3aa: CSVEEARGFKAFF; CDR3nt: TGCAGCGTTGAAGAGGCCAGGGGGTTTAAAGCTTTCTTT
j_gene: TRBJ1-4; v_gene: TRBV15; abundance: .; d_gene: .; CDR3aa: CATSIPGDNEKLFF; CDR3nt: TGTGCCACCAGCATACCCGGGGACAACGAAAAACTGTTTTTT
j_gene: TRBJ2-7; v_gene: TRBV18; abundance: few; d_gene: .; CDR3aa: CASSPPEGLGEQYF; CDR3nt: TGTGCCAGCTCACCACCGGAGGGGCTTGGGGAGCAGTACTTC
j_gene: TRBJ2-1; v_gene: TRBV6-6; abundance: .; d_gene: .; CDR3aa: CASSYSRDNEQFF; CDR3nt: TGTGCCAGCAGTTACTCCCGGGACAATGAGCAGTTCTTC
j_gene: TRBJ2-1; v_gene: TRBV5-1; abundance: .; d_gene: TRBD2; CDR3aa: CASSFRTSGGAGVF; CDR3nt: TGCGCCAGCAGTTTTCGGACTAGCGGGGGGGCCGGTGTCTTC
j_gene: TRBJ2-3; v_gene: TRBV30; abundance: .; d_gene: TRBD2; CDR3aa: CAWSQSGRTDTQYF; CDR3nt: TGTGCCTGGAGTCAAAGCGGGAGAACAGATACGCAGTATTTT
j_gene: TRBJ2-5; v_gene: TRBV14; abundance: .; d_gene: TRBD2; CDR3aa: CASSHASVLAGRGTQYF; CDR3nt: TGTGCCAGCAGCCATGCCAGTGTGCTAGCGGGTCGGGGAACCCAGTACTTC
j_gene: TRBJ1-1; v_gene: TRBV28; abundance: .; d_gene: .; CDR3aa: CASSLYTRGTEAFF; CDR3nt: TGTGCCAGCAGTCTCTACACCCGAGGAACTGAAGCTTTCTTT
j_gene: TRBJ1-5; v_gene: TRBV7-6; abundance: .; d_gene: TRBD1; CDR3aa: CASSLQGGVQPQHF; CDR3nt: TGTGCCAGCAGCCTCCAAGGGGGCGTTCAGCCCCAGCATTTT
j_gene: TRBJ1-2; v_gene: TRBV2; abundance: .; d_gene: .; CDR3aa: CASSPGTHPHGGYGYTF; CDR3nt: TGTGCCAGCAGCCCCGGGACACACCCTCACGGCGGATATGGCTACACCTTC
j_gene: TRBJ2-1; v_gene: TRBV27; abundance: .; d_gene: TRBD2; CDR3aa: CASSLTSGSTILDGEQFF; CDR3nt: TGTGCCAGCAGTTTAACGAGCGGGAGTACAATCCTCGACGGTGAGCAGTTCTTC
j_gene: TRBJ2-3; v_gene: TRBV4-2; abundance: .; d_gene: TRBD2; CDR3aa: CASSQDVRGVGGSRPDTQYF; CDR3nt: TGTGCCAGCAGCCAAGACGTCCGAGGGGTGGGGGGGAGCCGCCCAGATACGCAGTATTTT
j_gene: TRBJ2-1; v_gene: TRBV5-1; abundance: .; d_gene: TRBD2; CDR3aa: CASSLQREGLGEQFF; CDR3nt: TGCGCCAGCAGCTTGCAGCGGGAGGGCCTAGGTGAGCAGTTCTTC
j_gene: TRBJ2-3; v_gene: TRBV28; abundance: .; d_gene: TRBD2; CDR3aa: CASIRLAGEDTQYF; CDR3nt: TGTGCCAGCATCCGACTAGCGGGAGAAGATACGCAGTATTTT
j_gene: TRBJ2-7; v_gene: TRBV28; abundance: few; d_gene: TRBD1; CDR3aa: CGSRTQGDHEQYF; CDR3nt: TGTGGCAGTAGGACCCAGGGGGACCACGAGCAGTACTTC
j_gene: TRBJ2-4; v_gene: TRBV28; abundance: .; d_gene: .; CDR3aa: CASSPRGAPASAKNIQYF; CDR3nt: TGTGCCAGCAGCCCACGGGGAGCTCCAGCTAGCGCCAAAAACATTCAGTACTTC
j_gene: TRBJ2-5; v_gene: TRBV7-7; abundance: .; d_gene: .; CDR3aa: CASSLGAALETQYF; CDR3nt: TGTGCCAGCAGCTTAGGCGCGGCCTTAGAGACCCAGTACTTC
j_gene: TRBJ1-2; v_gene: TRBV18; abundance: few; d_gene: .; CDR3aa: CASSPTGGAAWDYTF; CDR3nt: TGTGCCAGCTCACCAACGGGAGGAGCCGCCTGGGACTACACCTTC
j_gene: TRBJ1-2; v_gene: TRBV10-2; abundance: .; d_gene: TRBD1; CDR3aa: CASSERGGSSLNYGYTF; CDR3nt: TGCGCCAGCAGTGAAAGAGGGGGCTCTTCTCTTAACTATGGCTACACCTTC
j_gene: TRBJ1-1; v_gene: TRBV11-1; abundance: .; d_gene: TRBD1; CDR3aa: CASSSGQPAWTEAFF; CDR3nt: TGTGCCAGCAGCTCGGGACAGCCGGCGTGGACTGAAGCTTTCTTT
j_gene: TRBJ2-3; v_gene: TRBV2; abundance: .; d_gene: TRBD2; CDR3aa: CASTVAGHTDTQYF; CDR3nt: TGTGCCAGCACCGTAGCGGGGCACACAGATACGCAGTATTTT
j_gene: TRBJ2-7; v_gene: TRBV29-1; abundance: .; d_gene: TRBD1; CDR3aa: CSVVGTVVYEQYF; CDR3nt: TGCAGCGTTGTTGGGACAGTGGTCTACGAGCAGTACTTC
j_gene: TRBJ2-7; v_gene: TRBV5-1; abundance: few; d_gene: TRBD2; CDR3aa: CASSLDSSGAPYEQYF; CDR3nt: TGCGCCAGCAGCTTGGATTCCAGCGGGGCACCCTACGAGCAGTACTTC